This TCR beta chain derives from a study of breast tumors, draining lymph nodes, adjacent tissues (dated by TCRdb to about 2016). Looking at the study overall: TCR beta repertoires were compared across tumor, adjacent nontumor tissue and axillary lymph nodes obtained from breast cancer patients. In human breast cancer, the study set out to assess how tumor, surrounding tissue and draining lymph node repertoires relate to one another and whether T cells might be exchanged between them. Here is what the overall study found, with its caveats: Tumor T-cell repertoires showed less diversity than lymph node repertoires and more diversity than nontumor tissue repertoires, and tumor T-cell repertoires showed preferential V and J gene usage. The data were judged consistent with most tumor T cells deriving from the lymph node and then expanding within tumor tissue. The study presented the conclusion that tumor T cells originate in lymph nodes as consistent with a hypothesis, not as something directly demonstrated. In luminal-like breast cancer, tumor and nontumor tissue repertoires resembled each other significantly more than in basal-like breast cancer.

The axillary draining lymph nodes of breast cancer patients were the source of the lymph node samples. This clonotype was seen ten or more times. This clone's antigen is unknown. Base quality data are lacking; no much larger clone is found one base away. The germline V gene sets CDR1 to MRHNA and CDR2 to SNTAGT. Reading from cysteine to phenylalanine, the CDR3 counts 14 amino acids. Here the CDR3 DNA is all that survives: 42 bases in frame from base 1. Cut back by 7 bases and 4 bases, the V and J ends lie 16 bases apart. TCRdb records Illumina HiSeq 2000 as the sequencer. Multiplex PCR amplification was used to build the TCR beta chain libraries. High-throughput sequencing was used to analyze the amplified TCR beta chain products. In-frame beta chains were kept once TCRdb had trimmed the public reads at Q25 with fastp and called clones with MiXCR. Every distinct CDR3 protein forms one entry, paired with its most common genes and DNA. In this sample the table shows approximately 100,000 distinct CDR3 sequences, less than 25% of which occur a single time. Together, the top ten hold 1% to 1.5% of the sample.

The receptor's source is a female donor with breast cancer. Some clones in this sample may be carry-over from other donors' samples. Input material: axillary lymph node tissue. In this chain, TRBV6-4 is recombined with TRBJ1-2, with an unclear D gene assignment. The nucleotide sequence is TGTGCCAGCAACGCGTCGAGGGCGGCCTATGGCTACACCTTC. Translation gives CASNASRAAYGYTF.